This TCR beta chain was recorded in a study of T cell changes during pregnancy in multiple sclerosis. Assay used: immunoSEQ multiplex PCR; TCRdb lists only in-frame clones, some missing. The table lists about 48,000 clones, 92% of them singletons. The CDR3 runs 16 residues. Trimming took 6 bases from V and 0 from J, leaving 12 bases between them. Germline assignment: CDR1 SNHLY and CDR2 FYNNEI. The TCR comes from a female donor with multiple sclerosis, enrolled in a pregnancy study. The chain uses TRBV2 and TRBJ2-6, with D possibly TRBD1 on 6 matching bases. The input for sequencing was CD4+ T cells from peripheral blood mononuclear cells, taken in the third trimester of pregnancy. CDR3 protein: CASRHRVRSGANVLTF. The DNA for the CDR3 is TGTGCCAGCAGACACAGGGTTCGCTCTGGGGCCAACGTCCTGACTTTC.